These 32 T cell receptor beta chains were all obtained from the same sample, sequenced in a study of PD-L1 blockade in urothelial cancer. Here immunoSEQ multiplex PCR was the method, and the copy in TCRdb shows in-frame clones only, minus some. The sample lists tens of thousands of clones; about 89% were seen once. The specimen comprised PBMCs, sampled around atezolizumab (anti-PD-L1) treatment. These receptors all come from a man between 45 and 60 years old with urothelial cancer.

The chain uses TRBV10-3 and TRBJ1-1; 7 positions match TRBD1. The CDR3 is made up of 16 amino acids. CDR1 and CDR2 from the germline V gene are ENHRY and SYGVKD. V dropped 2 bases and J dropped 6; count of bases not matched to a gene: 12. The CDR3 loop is CAISEGETGIRPEAFF. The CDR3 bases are TGTGCCATCAGTGAGGGGGAGACAGGGATTAGACCTGAAGCTTTCTTT.

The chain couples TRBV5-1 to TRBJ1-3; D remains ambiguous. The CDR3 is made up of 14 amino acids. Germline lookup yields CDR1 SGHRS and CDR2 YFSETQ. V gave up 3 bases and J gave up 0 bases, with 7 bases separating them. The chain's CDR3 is CASSSTGSGNTIYF. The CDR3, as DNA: TGCGCCAGCAGCTCGACGGGCTCTGGAAACACCATATATTTT. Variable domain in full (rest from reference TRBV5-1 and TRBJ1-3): KAGVTQTPRYLIKTRGQQVTLSCSPISGHRSVSWYQQTPGQGLQFLFEYFSETQRNKGNFPGRFSGRQFSNSRSEMNVSTLELGDSALYLCASSSTGSGNTIYFGEGSWLTVV.

CDR3 sequence reads: CASSLDRGEMNTEAFF. The CDR3 DNA reads as TGCGCCAGCAGCCTTGACAGGGGGGAAATGAACACTGAAGCTTTCTTT. This chain connects TRBV4-1 to TRBJ1-1; 9 nucleotides agree with TRBD1. J gave up 0 bases and V 4 bases, and 6 bases lay outside the gene matches. In germline, CDR1 is MGHRA, CDR2 YSYEKL. The CDR3 runs to 16 residues.

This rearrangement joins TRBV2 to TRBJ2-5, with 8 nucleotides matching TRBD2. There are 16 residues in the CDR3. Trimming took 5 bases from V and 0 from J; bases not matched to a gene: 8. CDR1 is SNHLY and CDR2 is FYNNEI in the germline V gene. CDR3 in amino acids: CASSPGGGGHQETQYF. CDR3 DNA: TGTGCCAGCAGTCCGGGGGGCGGGGGGCACCAAGAGACCCAGTACTTC.

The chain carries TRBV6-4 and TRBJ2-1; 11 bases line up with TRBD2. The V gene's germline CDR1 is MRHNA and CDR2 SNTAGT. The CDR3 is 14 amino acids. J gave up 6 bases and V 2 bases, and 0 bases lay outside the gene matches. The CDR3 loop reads CASSDGLAGNEQFF. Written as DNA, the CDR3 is TGTGCCAGCAGTGACGGACTAGCGGGCAATGAGCAGTTCTTC.

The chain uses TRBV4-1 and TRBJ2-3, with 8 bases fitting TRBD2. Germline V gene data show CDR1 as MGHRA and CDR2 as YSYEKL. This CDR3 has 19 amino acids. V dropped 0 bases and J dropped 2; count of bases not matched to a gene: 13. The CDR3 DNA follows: TGCGCCAGCAGCCAAGATCAGTCGTTCGGCGGGAGGCTCACAGATACGCAGTATTTT. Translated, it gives CASSQDQSFGGRLTDTQYF.

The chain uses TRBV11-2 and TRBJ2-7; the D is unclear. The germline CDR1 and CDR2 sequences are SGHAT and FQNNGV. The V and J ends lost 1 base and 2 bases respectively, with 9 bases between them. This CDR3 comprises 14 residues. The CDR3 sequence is CASSLGSTPYEQYF. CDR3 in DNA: TGTGCCAGCAGCTTAGGGAGTACCCCCTACGAGCAGTACTTC.

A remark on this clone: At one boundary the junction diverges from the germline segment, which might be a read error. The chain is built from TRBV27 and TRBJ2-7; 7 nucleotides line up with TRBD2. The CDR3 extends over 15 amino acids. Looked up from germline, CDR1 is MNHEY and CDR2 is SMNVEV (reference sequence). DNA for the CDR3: TGTGCCAGCAGTGGGGAAGCGGGATCCTCCTTCGAGCAGTACTTC. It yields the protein CASSGEAGSSFEQYF.

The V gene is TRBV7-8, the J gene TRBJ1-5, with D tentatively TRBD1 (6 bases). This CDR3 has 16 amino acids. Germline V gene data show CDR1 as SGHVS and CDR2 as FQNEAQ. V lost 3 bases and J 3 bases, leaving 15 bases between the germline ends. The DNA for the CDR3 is TGTGCCAGCAGCTTTTTGGGGGGGCTGATCAATCAGCCCCAGCATTTT. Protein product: CASSFLGGLINQPQHF.

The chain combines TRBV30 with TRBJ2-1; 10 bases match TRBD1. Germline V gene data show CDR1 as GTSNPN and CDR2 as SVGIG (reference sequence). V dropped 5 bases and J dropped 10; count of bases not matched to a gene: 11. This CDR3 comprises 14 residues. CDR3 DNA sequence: TGTGCCTGGGCCGGGACAGGGGTCGGTGCGGAGCAGTTCTTC. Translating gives CAWAGTGVGAEQFF.

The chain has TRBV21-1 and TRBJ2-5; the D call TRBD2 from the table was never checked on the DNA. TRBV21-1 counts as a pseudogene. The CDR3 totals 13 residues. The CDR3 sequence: CASSKRRGETQYF. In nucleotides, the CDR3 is TGTGCCAGCAGCAAAAGGCGAGGGGAGACCCAGTACTTC.

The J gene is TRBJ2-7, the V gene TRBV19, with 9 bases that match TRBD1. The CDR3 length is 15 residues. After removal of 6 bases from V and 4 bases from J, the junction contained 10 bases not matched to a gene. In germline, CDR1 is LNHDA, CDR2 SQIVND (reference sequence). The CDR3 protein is CASRKPGTGQYEQYF. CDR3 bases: TGTGCCAGTAGAAAACCCGGGACAGGGCAATACGAGCAGTACTTC. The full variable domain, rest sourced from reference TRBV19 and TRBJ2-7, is DGGITQSPKYLFRKEGQNVTLSCEQNLNHDAMYWYRQDPGQGLRLIYYSQIVNDFQKGDIAEGYSVSREKKESFPLTVTSAQKNPTAFYLCASRKPGTGQYEQYFGPGTRLTVT.

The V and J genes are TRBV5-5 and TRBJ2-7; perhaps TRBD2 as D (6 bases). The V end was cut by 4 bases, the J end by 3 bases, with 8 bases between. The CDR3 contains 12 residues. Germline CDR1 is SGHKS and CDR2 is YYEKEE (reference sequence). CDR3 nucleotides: TGTGCCAGCAGCCAGGGACTCTACGAGCAGTACTTC. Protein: CASSQGLYEQYF.

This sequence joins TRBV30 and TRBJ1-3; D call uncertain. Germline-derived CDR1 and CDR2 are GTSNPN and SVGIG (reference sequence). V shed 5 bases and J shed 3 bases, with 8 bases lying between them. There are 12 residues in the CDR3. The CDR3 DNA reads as TGTGCCTGGGACGGAGGTGGAAACACCATATATTTT. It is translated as CAWDGGGNTIYF.

CDR3 nucleotides: TGTGCCAGTAGTCCCGGGCATAGCGGGAGCCGCCAAGAGACCCAGTACTTC. Amino acids: CASSPGHSGSRQETQYF. The chain has TRBV19 and TRBJ2-5; 9 nucleotides align to TRBD2. The germline V gene encodes CDR1 LNHDA and CDR2 SQIVND (reference sequence). The CDR3 has 17 residues. After removal of 5 bases from V and 1 base from J, the junction contained 11 bases not matched to a gene.

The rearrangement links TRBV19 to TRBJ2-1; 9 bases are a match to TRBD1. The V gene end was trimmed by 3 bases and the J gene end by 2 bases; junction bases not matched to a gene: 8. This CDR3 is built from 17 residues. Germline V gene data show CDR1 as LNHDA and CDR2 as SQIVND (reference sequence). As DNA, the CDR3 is TGTGCCAGTAGTATGACCGGGACAGGGTTTGCCTACAATGAGCAGTTCTTC. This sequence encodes CASSMTGTGFAYNEQFF.

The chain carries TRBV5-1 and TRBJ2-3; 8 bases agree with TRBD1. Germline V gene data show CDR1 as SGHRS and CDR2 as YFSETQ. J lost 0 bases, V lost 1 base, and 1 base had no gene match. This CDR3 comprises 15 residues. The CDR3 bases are TGCGCCAGCAGCTTGACAGGGGGTAGCACAGATACGCAGTATTTT. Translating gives CASSLTGGSTDTQYF.

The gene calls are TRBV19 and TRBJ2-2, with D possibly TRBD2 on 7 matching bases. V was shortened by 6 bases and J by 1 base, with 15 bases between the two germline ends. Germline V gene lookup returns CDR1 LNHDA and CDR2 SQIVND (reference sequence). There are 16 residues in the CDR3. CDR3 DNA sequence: TGTGCCAGTAGGGGTTGGCGGGGGCAGAACACCGGGGAGCTGTTTTTT. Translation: CASRGWRGQNTGELFF. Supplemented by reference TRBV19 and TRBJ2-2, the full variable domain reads DGGITQSPKYLFRKEGQNVTLSCEQNLNHDAMYWYRQDPGQGLRLIYYSQIVNDFQKGDIAEGYSVSREKKESFPLTVTSAQKNPTAFYLCASRGWRGQNTGELFFGEGSRLTVL.

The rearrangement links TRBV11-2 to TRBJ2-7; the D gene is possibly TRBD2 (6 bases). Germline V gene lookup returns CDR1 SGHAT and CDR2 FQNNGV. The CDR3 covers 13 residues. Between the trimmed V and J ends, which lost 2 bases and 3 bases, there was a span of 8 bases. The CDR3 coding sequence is TGTGCCAGCAGCTTAACTAGCAGCTACGAGCAGTACTTC. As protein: CASSLTSSYEQYF.

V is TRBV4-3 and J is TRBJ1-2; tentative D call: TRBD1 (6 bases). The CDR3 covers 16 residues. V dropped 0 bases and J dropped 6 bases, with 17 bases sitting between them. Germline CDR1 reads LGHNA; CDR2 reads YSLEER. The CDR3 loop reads CASSQDTRPGVHGYTF. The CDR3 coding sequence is TGCGCCAGCAGCCAAGATACCCGACCAGGGGTACATGGCTACACCTTC.

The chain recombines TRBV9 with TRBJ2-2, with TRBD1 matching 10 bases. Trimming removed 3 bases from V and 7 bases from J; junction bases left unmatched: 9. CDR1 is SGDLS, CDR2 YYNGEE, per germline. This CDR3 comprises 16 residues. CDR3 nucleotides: TGTGCCAGCAGCGGGGCCGGGACAGGGGCGAACGGGGAGCTGTTTTTT. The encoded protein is CASSGAGTGANGELFF.

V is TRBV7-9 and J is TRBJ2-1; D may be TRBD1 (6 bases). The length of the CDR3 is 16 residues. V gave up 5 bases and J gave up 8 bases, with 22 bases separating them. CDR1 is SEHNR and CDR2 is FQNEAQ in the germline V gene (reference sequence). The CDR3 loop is CASSTARTAIIDEQFF. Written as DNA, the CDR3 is TGTGCCAGCAGCACCGCACGGACAGCTATAATAGATGAGCAGTTCTTC.

The CDR3 protein is CASSRLAGGPEQFF. In DNA form, the CDR3 reads TGTGCCAGCAGCAGACTAGCGGGGGGGCCTGAGCAGTTCTTC. The chain joins TRBV7-6 to TRBJ2-1, with 14 bases aligning to TRBD2. Trimming at V came to 5 bases and at J to 9 bases, leaving 3 bases not matched to a gene. Germline V gene lookup returns CDR1 SGHVS and CDR2 FNYEAQ. This CDR3 contains 14 residues. The whole variable domain, filled in from reference TRBV7-6 and TRBJ2-1, reads GAGVSQSPRYKVTKRGQDVALRCDPISGHVSLYWYRQALGQGPEFLTYFNYEAQQDKSGLPNDRFSAERPEGSISTLTIQRTEQRDSAMYRCASSRLAGGPEQFFGPGTRLTVL.

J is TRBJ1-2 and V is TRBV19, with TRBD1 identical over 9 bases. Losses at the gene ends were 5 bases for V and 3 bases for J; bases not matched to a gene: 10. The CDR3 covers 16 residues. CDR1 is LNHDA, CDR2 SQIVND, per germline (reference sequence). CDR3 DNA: TGTGCCAGTAGTGAGGACAGGGGTTTTGGCGACTATGGCTACACCTTC. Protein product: CASSEDRGFGDYGYTF.

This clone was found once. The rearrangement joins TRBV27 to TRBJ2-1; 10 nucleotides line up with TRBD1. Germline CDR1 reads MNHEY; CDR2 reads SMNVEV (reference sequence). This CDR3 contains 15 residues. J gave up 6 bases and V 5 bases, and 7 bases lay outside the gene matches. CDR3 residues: CASSPRDRGINEQFF. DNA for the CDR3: TGTGCCAGCAGTCCCCGGGACAGGGGAATCAATGAGCAGTTCTTC.

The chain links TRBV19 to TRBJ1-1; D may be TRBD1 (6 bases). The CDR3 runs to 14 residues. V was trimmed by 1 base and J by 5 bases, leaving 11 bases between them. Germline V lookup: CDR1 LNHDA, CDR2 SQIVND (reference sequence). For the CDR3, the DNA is TGTGCCAGTAGTATAGGGACCAGGGGTACTGAAGCTTTCTTT. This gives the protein CASSIGTRGTEAFF.

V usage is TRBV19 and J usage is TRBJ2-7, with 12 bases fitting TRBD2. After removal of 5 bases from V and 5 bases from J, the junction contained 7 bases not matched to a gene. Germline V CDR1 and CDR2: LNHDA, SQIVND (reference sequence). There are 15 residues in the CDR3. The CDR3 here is CASSSLAGGIDEQYF. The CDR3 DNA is TGTGCCAGTAGTTCACTAGCGGGAGGTATCGACGAGCAGTACTTC. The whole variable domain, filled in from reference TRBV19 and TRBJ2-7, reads DGGITQSPKYLFRKEGQNVTLSCEQNLNHDAMYWYRQDPGQGLRLIYYSQIVNDFQKGDIAEGYSVSREKKESFPLTVTSAQKNPTAFYLCASSSLAGGIDEQYFGPGTRLTVT.

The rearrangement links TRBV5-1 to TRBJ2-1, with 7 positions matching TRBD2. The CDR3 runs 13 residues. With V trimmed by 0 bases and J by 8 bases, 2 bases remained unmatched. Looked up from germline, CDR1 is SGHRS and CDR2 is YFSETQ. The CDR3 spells CASSLGEGHEQFF. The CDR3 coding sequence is TGCGCCAGCAGCTTGGGGGAGGGTCATGAGCAGTTCTTC.

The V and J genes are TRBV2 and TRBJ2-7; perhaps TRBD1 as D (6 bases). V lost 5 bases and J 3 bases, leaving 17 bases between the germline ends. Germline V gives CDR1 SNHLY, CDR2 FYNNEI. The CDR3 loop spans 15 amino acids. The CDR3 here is CASSSAAQGGYEQYF. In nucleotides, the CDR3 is TGTGCCAGCAGTTCCGCCGCTCAAGGGGGCTACGAGCAGTACTTC.

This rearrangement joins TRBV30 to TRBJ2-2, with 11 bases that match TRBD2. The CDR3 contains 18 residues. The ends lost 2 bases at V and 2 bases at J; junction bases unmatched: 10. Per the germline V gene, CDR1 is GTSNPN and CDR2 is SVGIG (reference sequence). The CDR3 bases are TGTGCCTGGAGTTCCTACCCTCTAGCGGGGGGAAACACCGGGGAGCTGTTTTTT. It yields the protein CAWSSYPLAGGNTGELFF.

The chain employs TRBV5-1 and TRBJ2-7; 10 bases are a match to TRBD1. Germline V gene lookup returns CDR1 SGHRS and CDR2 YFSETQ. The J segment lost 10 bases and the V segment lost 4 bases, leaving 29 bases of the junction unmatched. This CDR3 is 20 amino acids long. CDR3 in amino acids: CASSPPRGDRGIKGALEQYF. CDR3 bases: TGCGCCAGCAGCCCCCCCCGCGGGGACAGGGGAATTAAAGGAGCCTTGGAACAGTACTTC.

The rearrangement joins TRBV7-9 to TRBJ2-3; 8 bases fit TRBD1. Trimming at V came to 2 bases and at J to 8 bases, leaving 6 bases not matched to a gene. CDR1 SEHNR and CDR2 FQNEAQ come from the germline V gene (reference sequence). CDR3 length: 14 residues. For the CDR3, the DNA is TGTGCCAGCAGCTTAAGAACAGGGGGAGCTACGCAGTATTTT. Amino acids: CASSLRTGGATQYF.